The rows below give T cell receptor beta chains drawn from one sample of a study of T cells after yellow fever vaccination. Each CDR3 protein gets one entry after TCRdb re-called the 5' RACE reads with MiXCR. The top ten clones hold under 15% of a sample with some 670,000 distinct CDR3 sequences, 9% to 15% of them seen once. This specimen was PBMCs, taken on the day of the yellow fever booster vaccination. The receptors stem from a man aged 25-45 years who received the YFV17D yellow fever vaccine. Both conserved end residues are part of each CDR3. Fields, in order: CDR3 length, clone size, V gene, J gene, D gene, CDR3 protein, CDR3 DNA. D genes are given only for firm matches. Size is omitted from some rows. Given values are once, few, many or a class for expanded clones.

15	few	TRBV5-6	TRBJ2-1	TRBD2	CASSLATSGANEQFF	TGTGCCAGCAGCTTGGCGACTAGCGGGGCGAATGAGCAGTTCTTC
18	few	TRBV11-2	TRBJ2-7	TRBD2	CASSLELQGTSDSYEQYF	TGTGCCAGCAGCTTAGAGCTACAAGGAACTAGCGACTCCTACGAGCAGTACTTC
15	.	TRBV7-2	TRBJ1-5	.	CASSLTSGKNQPQHF	TGTGCCAGCAGCTTAACATCAGGGAAAAATCAGCCCCAGCATTTT
17	.	TRBV12-5	TRBJ1-1	TRBD1	CASGSDRGSSKNTEAFF	TGTGCTAGTGGATCCGACAGGGGATCCTCTAAGAACACTGAAGCTTTCTTT
14	few	TRBV5-1	TRBJ2-7	.	CASSLEMTLREQYF	TGCGCCAGCAGCTTGGAAATGACCCTACGCGAGCAGTACTTC
16	.	TRBV5-6	TRBJ2-2	TRBD1	CASSGGTGRHTGELFF	TGTGCCAGCAGCGGGGGGACAGGGCGGCACACCGGGGAGCTGTTTTTT
16	few	TRBV7-9	TRBJ2-2	.	CASSPPGQGPTGELFF	TGTGCCAGCAGCCCCCCCGGGCAGGGTCCCACCGGGGAGCTGTTTTTT
18	.	TRBV4-2	TRBJ2-2	TRBD2	CASSRQPTSGRKTGELFF	TGTGCCAGCAGCCGCCAGCCCACTAGCGGGAGAAAAACCGGGGAGCTGTTTTTT
16	few	TRBV7-2	TRBJ2-5	.	CASSLWGAGYQETQYF	TGTGCCAGCAGCTTATGGGGGGCCGGTTACCAAGAGACCCAGTACTTC
19	few	TRBV9	TRBJ2-1	TRBD2	CASSVEGGWGTSVYNEQFF	TGTGCCAGCAGCGTAGAGGGGGGGTGGGGGACTAGCGTATACAATGAGCAGTTCTTC
16	few	TRBV7-2	TRBJ2-1	.	CASSLKFEWGSSLQFF	TGTGCCAGCAGCTTAAAATTCGAGTGGGGGAGTTCCCTCCAGTTCTTC
16	.	TRBV28	TRBJ2-5	TRBD2	CASSLGPSSGSETQYF	TGTGCCAGCAGTTTAGGGCCGTCTAGCGGGAGTGAGACCCAGTACTTC
15	few	TRBV23-1	TRBJ2-7	.	CASSQSAQGYGEQYF	TGCGCCAGCAGTCAATCCGCGCAGGGGTATGGCGAGCAGTACTTC
15	few	TRBV7-9	TRBJ2-6	.	CASSGTWAGANVLTF	TGTGCCAGCAGTGGGACCTGGGCTGGGGCCAACGTCCTGACTTTC
18	.	TRBV28	TRBJ2-3	TRBD2	CASIPPSGRHSSTDTQYF	TGTGCCAGCATCCCTCCCAGCGGGAGGCACTCTAGCACAGATACGCAGTATTTT
18	.	TRBV10-3	TRBJ2-7	TRBD1	CAISESSGGTGNTYEQYF	TGTGCCATCAGTGAGTCTAGTGGTGGGACAGGGAACACCTACGAGCAGTACTTC
17	.	TRBV5-1	TRBJ2-2	.	CASSGGFGTAGTGELFF	TGCGCCAGCAGCGGAGGGTTCGGGACTGCGGGGACCGGGGAGCTGTTTTTT
11	few	TRBV19	TRBJ2-2	.	CASLLGGELFF	TGTGCCAGCCTCCTTGGTGGGGAGCTGTTTTTT
16	.	TRBV5-1	TRBJ2-3	TRBD2	CASSSLVAGDGDTQYF	TGCGCCAGCAGCTCGCTGGTAGCGGGAGATGGCGATACGCAGTATTTT
16	many	TRBV20-1	TRBJ1-2	.	CSARNLTMDSFYGYTF	TGCAGTGCTAGAAACTTGACCATGGACAGTTTCTATGGCTACACCTTC
15	few	TRBV12-3/TRBV12-4	TRBJ2-3	.	CASSLGLRATDTQYF	TGTGCCAGCAGTTTAGGGCTAAGGGCAACAGATACGCAGTATTTT
14	many	TRBV20-1	TRBJ2-1	TRBD1	CSASQDRVRDEQFF	TGCAGTGCTAGCCAAGACAGGGTTAGGGATGAGCAGTTCTTC
14	few	TRBV11-1	TRBJ2-3	TRBD2	CASSLGLAGTEQYF	TGTGCCAGCAGCCTGGGACTAGCGGGAACTGAGCAGTATTTT
15	.	TRBV15	TRBJ2-7	.	CATSSLTRSSYEQYF	TGTGCCACCAGCTCCTTAACTAGGAGCTCCTACGAGCAGTACTTC
19	.	TRBV5-1	TRBJ2-5	TRBD2	CASSPYELAGGPFGETQYF	TGCGCCAGCAGCCCATACGAGCTAGCGGGAGGGCCATTTGGAGAGACCCAGTACTTC
13	.	TRBV7-9	TRBJ2-1	.	CASSFTTNNEQFF	TGTGCCAGCAGCTTTACGACTAACAATGAGCAGTTCTTC
14	.	TRBV12-3/TRBV12-4	TRBJ1-3	.	CASSLREHGNTIYF	TGTGCCAGCAGCCTACGGGAGCACGGAAACACCATATATTTT
17	.	TRBV6-2/TRBV6-3	TRBJ2-1	TRBD2	CASSSPGLLFSYNEQFF	TGTGCCAGCAGTTCCCCGGGACTATTGTTCTCCTACAATGAGCAGTTCTTC
12	few	TRBV25-1	TRBJ2-7	.	CASSGGPYEQYF	TGTGCCAGCAGTGGAGGCCCCTACGAGCAGTACTTC
17	.	TRBV4-2	TRBJ2-3	.	CASSQDGGGTTTDTQYF	TGTGCCAGCAGCCAAGATGGGGGCGGAACAACCACAGATACGCAGTATTTT
14	.	TRBV7-9	TRBJ2-4	.	CASSLAGEGNIQYF	TGTGCCAGCAGCTTAGCGGGAGAGGGGAACATTCAGTACTTC
15	few	TRBV20-1	TRBJ2-2	.	CSAMDSRLRTGELFF	TGCAGTGCTATGGACAGCCGATTAAGGACCGGGGAGCTGTTTTTT
15	many	TRBV28	TRBJ2-1	TRBD2	CASSLGGLADNEQFF	TGTGCCAGCAGTTTAGGGGGACTAGCGGACAATGAGCAGTTCTTC
15	few	TRBV11-2	TRBJ1-5	.	CASSLLKGSNQPQHF	TGTGCCAGCAGCTTATTAAAAGGAAGCAATCAGCCCCAGCATTTT
15	many	TRBV7-6	TRBJ2-5	TRBD2	CASSLGGLAGRTQYF	TGTGCCAGCAGCTTAGGGGGACTAGCGGGAAGGACCCAGTACTTC
16	.	TRBV7-2	TRBJ2-3	TRBD2	CASSPTSGSWADTQYF	TGTGCCAGCAGCCCGACTAGCGGGAGTTGGGCAGATACGCAGTATTTT
17	.	TRBV23-1	TRBJ2-7	TRBD2	CASSQSWGTSGTYEQYF	TGCGCCAGCAGTCAATCATGGGGGACTAGCGGCACCTACGAGCAGTACTTC
14	few	TRBV20-1	TRBJ2-5	TRBD2	CSGQRREGRETQYF	TGCAGTGGACAACGGCGGGAGGGTCGGGAGACCCAGTACTTC
12	once	TRBV20-1	TRBJ2-7	TRBD2	CSAQREQHEQYF	TGCAGTGCTCAGCGGGAGCAGCACGAGCAGTACTTC
14	many	TRBV7-2	TRBJ1-6	TRBD1	CASSTGTANSPLHF	TGTGCCAGCAGCACCGGGACAGCTAATTCACCCCTCCACTTT
13	few	TRBV2	TRBJ1-5	.	CATSEGRDQPQHF	TGTGCCACCTCAGAGGGGCGAGATCAGCCCCAGCATTTT
13	.	TRBV7-2	TRBJ2-3	.	CASSLDYLSLQYF	TGTGCCAGCAGCCTGGACTACCTTAGCCTCCAGTATTTT
14	.	TRBV20-1	TRBJ2-1	.	CSARSVSVSNEQFF	TGCAGTGCTAGATCCGTCAGCGTTTCCAATGAGCAGTTCTTC
16	few	TRBV30	TRBJ2-3	TRBD2	CAWTSGTSGRSDTQYF	TGTGCCTGGACCAGTGGGACTAGCGGGAGATCAGATACGCAGTATTTT
15	.	TRBV11-2	TRBJ2-7	.	CASSFMGSSAYEQYF	TGTGCCAGCAGCTTCATGGGCTCCTCCGCCTACGAGCAGTACTTC
13	few	TRBV7-7	TRBJ2-1	.	CASSPDRHNEQFF	TGTGCCAGCAGCCCCGACAGACACAATGAGCAGTTCTTC
16	few	TRBV11-2	TRBJ2-1	.	CASTWVVGGSSNEQFF	TGTGCCAGCACCTGGGTTGTGGGAGGATCGAGCAATGAGCAGTTCTTC